Listed here are 12 T cell receptor beta chains from one sample, sequenced in a study of post-analysis software for immune sequencing data. Their cognate antigens are unknown. Unique molecular identifiers were present in the TCR beta cDNA libraries. TCRdb reanalysed the PCR reads using MiXCR and keeps one entry per CDR3 protein. The table lists fewer than 850,000 distinct CDR3 sequences, 30% of them singletons. Study-level results: When patients were compared with controls, about 5 TRBV segments were more frequent, TRBV5-6, TRBV5-1 and TRBV20-1 among them.

The sample consisted of blood. Source of these receptors: a girl aged 10 to 17 with multiple sclerosis.

This clonotype was counted between two and nine times. The chain has TRBV4-3 and TRBJ2-3, with D hard to call. The V end lost 0 bases, the J end lost 5 bases, and 9 bases lay between the germline ends. Per germline, CDR1 LGHNA and CDR2 YSLEER. There are 14 residues in the CDR3. The CDR3 DNA reads TGCGCCAGCAGCCAAGAGAACTGGGGAGATACGCAGTATTTT. Translated, it gives CASSQENWGDTQYF.

The V and J genes are TRBV6-2 or TRBV6-3 and TRBJ2-7; D is perhaps TRBD1 or TRBD2 (5 bases each). Per germline, CDR1 MNHEY and CDR2 SVGEGT. This CDR3 has 13 residues. V lost 2 bases and J lost 2, with 7 bases in between. CDR3 bases: TGTGCCAGCAGTTACGTGGGGGCCTACGAGCAGTACTTC. It specifies CASSYVGAYEQYF.

In this sample, this clonotype turned up a few times. Here the CDR3 DNA reads TGTGCCAGCAGTTACTCTTACAGGGGGCACTATGGCTACACCTTC. This sequence encodes CASSYSYRGHYGYTF. The gene calls are TRBV6-5 and TRBJ1-2, with TRBD1 matching 9 bases. Germline loops: CDR1 MNHEY, CDR2 SVGAGI. With V trimmed by 0 bases and J by 3 bases, 2 bases remained unmatched. The CDR3 is 15 amino acids.

This chain connects TRBV29-1 to TRBJ2-2, with a tentative D call TRBD1 (6 bases). Trimming took 4 bases from V and 7 from J, leaving 16 bases between them. Looked up from germline, CDR1 is SQVTM and CDR2 is ANQGSEA. This CDR3 is 14 amino acids long. The CDR3 DNA is TGCAGCGTTGGGCATGGCAGGGGCGGCGGGGAGCTGTTTTTT. This codes for CSVGHGRGGGELFF.

This clonotype was observed a few times. The J gene is TRBJ2-7, the V gene TRBV6-2 or TRBV6-3; TRBD2 agrees at 11 bases. Unmatched junction bases numbered 8, after V lost 10 bases and J lost 3 bases. This CDR3 spans 14 amino acids. The germline CDR1 and CDR2 sequences are MNHEY and SVGEGT. Here the CDR3 reads CAIQTSGSFYEQYF. The CDR3 DNA reads as TGTGCCATCCAAACTAGCGGGAGTTTCTACGAGCAGTACTTC.

V usage is TRBV20-1 and J usage is TRBJ2-1, with 8 bases that match TRBD1. In germline, CDR1 is DFQATT, CDR2 SNEGSKA (reference sequence). The V and J ends lost 1 base and 4 bases, in that order; junction bases with no gene match: 6. The CDR3 runs to 15 residues. In DNA, the CDR3 is TGCAGTGCTAGAGCCGGGACAGGAGATTACAATGAGCAGTTCTTC. Protein: CSARAGTGDYNEQFF.

This clonotype was observed a handful of times. J is TRBJ1-2 and V is TRBV7-9; TRBD1 might be the D (6 bases). This CDR3 has 12 amino acids. Germline CDR1 SEHNR, CDR2 FQNEAQ (reference sequence). Trimming cost V 4 bases and J 7 bases, with 10 bases left between them. The CDR3 is CASSSTGTGYTF. CDR3 nucleotide sequence: TGTGCCAGCAGCTCCACAGGGACTGGCTACACCTTC.

The rearrangement links TRBV20-1 to TRBJ2-5; D is uncertain. Germline CDR1 and CDR2: DFQATT and SNEGSKA (reference sequence). Trimming left V 2 bases short and J 2 bases short, with 12 bases between. The CDR3 is 14 residues long. In DNA form, the CDR3 reads TGCAGTGCTAGACCCCGTTTAGATCAAGAGACCCAGTACTTC. Its protein is CSARPRLDQETQYF.

The chain combines TRBV28 with TRBJ1-4; no clear D. Between the trimmed V and J ends, which lost 3 bases and 8 bases, there was a span of 16 bases. In germline, CDR1 is MDHEN, CDR2 SYDVKM. The CDR3 runs 15 residues. The CDR3 spells CASSFYFRLGEKLFF. The CDR3, as DNA: TGTGCCAGCAGTTTCTACTTCCGGTTGGGGGAAAAACTGTTTTTT.

This clonotype has only a few counts. The chain couples TRBV20-1 to TRBJ1-5; 8 bases are shared with TRBD1. CDR1 DFQATT and CDR2 SNEGSKA come from the germline V gene (reference sequence). Trimming removed 5 bases from V and 1 base from J; junction bases left unmatched: 1. The CDR3 loop spans 13 amino acids. The CDR3 DNA follows: TGCAGTGCTTACAGGGGGAGCAATCAGCCCCAGCATTTT. Translated, it gives CSAYRGSNQPQHF.

This clonotype has only a few counts. This sequence joins TRBV20-1 and TRBJ1-2, with TRBD1 matching over 7 bases. V was pared by 3 bases and J by 5 bases, with 6 bases of the junction left unmatched. CDR3 length: 13 amino acids. CDR1 is DFQATT and CDR2 is SNEGSKA in the germline V gene (reference sequence). The chain's CDR3 is CSARDRREYGYTF. The CDR3 bases are TGCAGTGCTAGGGACAGGAGGGAGTATGGCTACACCTTC.

The rearrangement joins TRBV18 to TRBJ2-1; 13 bases map to TRBD2. Germline CDR1 is KGHSH and CDR2 is LQKENI. This CDR3 region has 16 residues. J lost 8 bases, V lost 6 bases, and 10 bases had no gene match. The CDR3 DNA reads TGTGCCAGCTCGAAAGGAGCACTAGCGGGAGGGTATGAGCAGTTCTTC. Encoded protein: CASSKGALAGGYEQFF.